This T cell receptor (beta chain) was obtained from a study of T cells after yellow fever vaccination. Overall study: Preparing low-cell-number fractions relied on SMART-Seq v4 Ultra Low Input.

Regarding the study as a whole: Weaker overall, the secondary response nonetheless peaked faster (day 5 versus 15). Post-booster repertoires again held most primary-vaccination clones (about 96% CD4, roughly 90% CD8).

Germline CDR1 and CDR2: LNHDA and SQIVND (reference sequence). The germline V and J ends were trimmed by 7 bases and 0 bases, with 9 bases remaining between them. This CDR3 region has 13 residues. A process of 5'RACE template switching, which added a universal primer site and UMIs, was used to make TCR cDNA. TCRdb passed the 5' RACE reads through MiXCR, listing each CDR3 protein once. The data show about 85,000 distinct CDR3 sequences, less than 15% seen once. Sequencing used CD8+ T cells not binding an NS4B(214-222) dextramer, sorted from PBMCs, obtained around 3 weeks after the first yellow fever vaccination. The receptor was isolated from a man between 18 and 35 years old who received the YFV17D yellow fever vaccine. This chain joins TRBV19 and TRBJ1-1, with D hard to call. This CDR3 reads CASIENLNTEAFF. In DNA form, the CDR3 reads TGTGCCAGTATCGAGAATCTGAACACTGAAGCTTTCTTT.